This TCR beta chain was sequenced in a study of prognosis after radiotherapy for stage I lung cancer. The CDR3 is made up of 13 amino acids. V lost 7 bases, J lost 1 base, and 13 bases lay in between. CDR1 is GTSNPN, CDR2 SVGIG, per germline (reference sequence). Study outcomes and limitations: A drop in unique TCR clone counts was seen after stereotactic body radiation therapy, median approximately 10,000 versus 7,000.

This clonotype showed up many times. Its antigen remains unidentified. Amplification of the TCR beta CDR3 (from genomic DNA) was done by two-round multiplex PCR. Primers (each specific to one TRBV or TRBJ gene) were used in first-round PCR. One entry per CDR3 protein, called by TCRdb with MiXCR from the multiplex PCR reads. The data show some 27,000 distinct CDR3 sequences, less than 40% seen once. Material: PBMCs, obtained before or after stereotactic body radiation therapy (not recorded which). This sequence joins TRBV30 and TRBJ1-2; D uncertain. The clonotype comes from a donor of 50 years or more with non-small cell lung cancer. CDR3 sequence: CAFLGVGNYGYTF. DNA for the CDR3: TGTGCCTTTTTAGGAGTCGGTAACTATGGCTACACCTTC.